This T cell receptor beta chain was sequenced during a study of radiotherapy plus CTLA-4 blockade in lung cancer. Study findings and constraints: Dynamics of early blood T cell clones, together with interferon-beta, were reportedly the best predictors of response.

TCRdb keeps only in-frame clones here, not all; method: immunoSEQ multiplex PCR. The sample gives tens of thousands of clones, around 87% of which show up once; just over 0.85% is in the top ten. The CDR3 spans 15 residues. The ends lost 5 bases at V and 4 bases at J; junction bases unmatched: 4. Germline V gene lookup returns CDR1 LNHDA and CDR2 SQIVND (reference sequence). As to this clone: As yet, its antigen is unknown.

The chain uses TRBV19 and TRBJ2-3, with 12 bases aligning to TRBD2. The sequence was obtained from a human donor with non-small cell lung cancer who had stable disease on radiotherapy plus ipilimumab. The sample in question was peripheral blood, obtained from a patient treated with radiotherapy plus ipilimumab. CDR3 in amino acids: CASSSGLAGSDTQYF. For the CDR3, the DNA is TGTGCCAGTAGTTCTGGACTAGCGGGGTCAGATACGCAGTATTTT.